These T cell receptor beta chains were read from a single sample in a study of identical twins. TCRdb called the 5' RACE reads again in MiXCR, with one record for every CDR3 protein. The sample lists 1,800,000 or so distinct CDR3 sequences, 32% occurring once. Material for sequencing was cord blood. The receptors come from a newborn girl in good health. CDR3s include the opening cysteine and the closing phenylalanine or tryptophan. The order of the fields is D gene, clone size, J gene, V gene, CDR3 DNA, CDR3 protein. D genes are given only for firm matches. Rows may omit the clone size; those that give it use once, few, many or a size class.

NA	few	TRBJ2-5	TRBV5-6	TGTGCCAGCAGCTTGATAAGGGAGGTTGAGACCCAGTACTTC	CASSLIREVETQYF
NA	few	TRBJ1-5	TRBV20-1	TGCAGTGCTAGAGATACGGATGCAGGGCGCAATCAGCCCCAGCATTTT	CSARDTDAGRNQPQHF
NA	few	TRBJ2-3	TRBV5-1	TGCGCCAGCAGCTTGGAATTGAACACAGATACGCAGTATTTT	CASSLELNTDTQYF
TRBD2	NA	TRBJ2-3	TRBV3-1	TGTGCCAGCAGCCACCTAGGACTAGCGGGAGGTCTAACGGATACGCAGTATTTT	CASSHLGLAGGLTDTQYF
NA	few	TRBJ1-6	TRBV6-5	TGTGCCAGCGGAAGAGGGGTTTCACCCCTCCACTTT	CASGRGVSPLHF
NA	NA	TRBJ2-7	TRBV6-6	TGTGCCACCACCAGCGGCTCCTCCTACAATGAGCAGTACTTC	CATTSGSSYNEQYF
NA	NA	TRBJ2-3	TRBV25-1	TGTGCCAGCAGTGAAAGAGGGAGACCCACAGATACGCAGTATTTT	CASSERGRPTDTQYF
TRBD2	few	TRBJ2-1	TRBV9	TGTGCCAGCAGCGTAGCTACGGGGACTAGCGGGAGGGCCGACAATGAGCAGTTCTTC	CASSVATGTSGRADNEQFF
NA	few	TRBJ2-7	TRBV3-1	TGTGCCAGCAGCCAAGAGCGGGGCCCTAGCCGGGCCTACGAGCAGTACTTC	CASSQERGPSRAYEQYF
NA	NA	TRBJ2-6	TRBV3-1	TGTGCCAGCAGCCCATCATGGTCTGGGGCCAACGTCCTGACTTTC	CASSPSWSGANVLTF
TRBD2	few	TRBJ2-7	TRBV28	TGTGCCAGCAGTTTAAGGCTAGCGGAGGGGAGGCTCTACGAGCAGTACTTC	CASSLRLAEGRLYEQYF
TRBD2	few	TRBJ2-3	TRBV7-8	TGTGCCAGCAGCTCCTTGACTAGCGGGGGACGTACAGATACGCAGTATTTT	CASSSLTSGGRTDTQYF
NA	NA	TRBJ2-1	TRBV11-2	TGTGCCAGCAGCTTAGATCCCCGGGGCGATGAGCAGTTCTTC	CASSLDPRGDEQFF
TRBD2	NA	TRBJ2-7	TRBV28	TGTGCCAGCAGTCCCTCTGGACTAGCGGGCTCCTACGAGCAGTACTTC	CASSPSGLAGSYEQYF
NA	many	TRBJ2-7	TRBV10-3	TGTGCCATCAGTAACACGGGGGACGAGCAGTACTTC	CAISNTGDEQYF